Each of the 6 T cell receptor beta chains below was sequenced from the same sample in a study of CD8+ T cells in alopecia areata. Treatment described: oral pan-JAK inhibitor, 5-10 mg twice daily. cDNA prepared by RNA extraction and subsequent reverse transcription served as the template for sequencing. Profiled with immunoSEQ multiplex PCR; TCRdb holds only in-frame clones, not every one. The table lists about 270,000 clones, approximately 60% of them singletons. Source: CD4+ T cells sorted from blood, taken around week 54, from a patient treated with tofacitinib. Source of these receptors: a human donor with alopecia areata.

The genes are TRBV7-2 and TRBJ1-5; the match to TRBD1 covers 7 bases. This CDR3 is built from 16 residues. Trimming took 5 bases from V and 3 from J; bases not matched to a gene: 10. From germline, CDR1 is SGHTA and CDR2 FQGNSA. DNA for the CDR3: TGTGCCAGCAGCCCCATCGGGACAGCCTACAATCAGCCCCAGCATTTT. Its protein product is CASSPIGTAYNQPQHF.

The chain joins TRBV4-1 to TRBJ2-5; TRBD1 is a possible D gene (5 bases). The germline V gene has CDR1 MGHRA and CDR2 YSYEKL. The CDR3 sequence is 15 residues long. V shed 3 bases and J shed 3 bases, with 14 bases lying between them. The CDR3 coding sequence is TGCGCCAGCAGCCATTGGCAGGGTGGAAAAGAGACCCAGTACTTC. Translating it yields CASSHWQGGKETQYF.

The gene calls are TRBV29-1 and TRBJ2-3; D not resolved. The length of the CDR3 is 12 residues. CDR1 is SQVTM and CDR2 is ANQGSEA in the germline V gene. V gave up 7 bases and J gave up 6 bases, with 14 bases separating them. The CDR3 DNA reads TGCAGCGGTCAAAGCCCAGCGGATACGCAGTATTTT. Translated, it gives CSGQSPADTQYF.

The chain has TRBV4-3 and TRBJ2-7, with 9 bases matching TRBD1. This CDR3 region has 14 residues. Germline trimming cut 4 bases from V and 5 bases from J; bases unmatched to any gene: 6. Germline V lookup: CDR1 LGHNA, CDR2 YSLEER. The CDR3, as DNA: TGCGCCAGCAGCCCGGACAGGGGTAGAGACGAGCAGTACTTC. It specifies CASSPDRGRDEQYF.

This chain uses TRBV25-1 with TRBJ1-2; 9 bases fit TRBD1. Per the germline V gene, CDR1 is MGHDK and CDR2 is SYGVNS. The V gene end was trimmed by 2 bases and the J gene end by 7 bases; junction bases not matched to a gene: 8. This CDR3 contains 15 residues. Here the CDR3 DNA reads TGTGCCAGCAGTGAACCTAGGACAGGGGTGGTTGGCTACACCTTC. Encoded protein: CASSEPRTGVVGYTF.

The chain recombines TRBV15 with TRBJ2-3, with TRBD2 identical over 13 bases. The V gene end was trimmed by 0 bases and the J gene end by 6 bases; junction bases not matched to a gene: 6. CDR3 length equals 17 residues. From germline, CDR1 is LNHNV and CDR2 YYDKDF (reference sequence). CDR3 sequence: CATSRERTSGGADTQYF. The CDR3 coding sequence is TGTGCCACCAGCAGAGAAAGGACTAGCGGGGGTGCGGATACGCAGTATTTT.